This is a list of T cell receptor beta chains from one sample in a study of blood T cell repertoires in COVID-19. Sequencing used immunoSEQ multiplex PCR; TCRdb keeps in-frame clones, though not all of them. This table has about 670,000 clones, more than 80% appearing once. The sample comprised peripheral blood. These receptors came from a woman between 18 and 29 years old with acute or convalescent COVID-19. Each CDR3 is given with its conserved first and last residue. The D gene is left open where the match is weak. A row's size may be missing; if present it is once, few, many or a size class.

clone_size	v_call	d_call	j_call	cdr3_nt	cdr3_aa
-	TRBV18	TRBD1	TRBJ2-7	TGTGCCAGCCCGGGACAGGAAGAATACGAGCAGTACTTC	CASPGQEEYEQYF
-	TRBV19	TRBD1	TRBJ1-1	TGTGCCAGTAGTGGACAGGGGCTGAACACTGAAGCTTTCTTT	CASSGQGLNTEAFF
-	TRBV5-1	-	TRBJ1-1	TGCGCCAGCTCTAGGTCGCGAGGGTTTAAGAACACTGAAGCTTTCTTT	CASSRSRGFKNTEAFF
-	TRBV4-1	-	TRBJ2-1	TGCGCCAGCAGCCAGGGTTCTAGGGGGGGCACTTTTAAAAATGAGCAGTTCTTC	CASSQGSRGGTFKNEQFF
once	TRBV3-1/TRBV3-2	TRBD2	TRBJ2-3	TGTGCCAGCAGCCAAGATCGGTTAGCGGGGGGTGATACGCAGTATTTT	CASSQDRLAGGDTQYF
-	TRBV6-5	-	TRBJ2-1	TGTGCCAGCAGTTACTCGAGCGGAACCTACAATGAGCAGTTCTTC	CASSYSSGTYNEQFF
-	TRBV3-1/TRBV3-2	TRBD2	TRBJ2-1	TGTGCCAGCAGCGGACGGGGAGGGATTGCCAATGAGCAGTTCTTC	CASSGRGGIANEQFF
-	TRBV3-1/TRBV3-2	TRBD2	TRBJ2-1	TGTGCCAGCAGCCCGAGATACCCTAGCGGGGGACACGGGGCGAATGAGCAGTTCTTC	CASSPRYPSGGHGANEQFF
-	TRBV12-3/TRBV12-4	-	TRBJ1-5	TGTGCCAGCTTGACGCCGGGACAGCCCCAGCATTTT	CASLTPGQPQHF
-	TRBV11-2	TRBD1	TRBJ2-1	TGTGCCAGCAGCTGGGACAGCTCCTACAATGAGCAGTTCTTC	CASSWDSSYNEQFF
few	TRBV2	TRBD1	TRBJ1-2	TGTGCCAGCAGGAAGAATGTGGTTAGGGACAGCAGCTATGGCTACACCTTC	CASRKNVVRDSSYGYTF
-	TRBV25-1	TRBD1	TRBJ2-2	TGTGCCAGCAGCCAGTACTTTCACGGACAGGGTGCGGACGGGGAGCTGTTTTTT	CASSQYFHGQGADGELFF
once	TRBV18	-	TRBJ2-1	TGTGCCAGCTCACCAGAGGGCAGGGGAGTTGGTGAGCAGTTCTTC	CASSPEGRGVGEQFF
-	TRBV5-6	-	TRBJ1-6	TGTGCCAGCAGCTTCTGGAGTTCACCCCTCCACTTT	CASSFWSSPLHF
few	TRBV19	-	TRBJ1-5	TGTGCCAGTAGTATAGGTACAGGGAAATATCAGCCCCAGCATTTT	CASSIGTGKYQPQHF
few	TRBV19	TRBD2	TRBJ2-7	TGTGCCAGTAGTACCGCGGGGGGTTCCTACGAGCAGTACTTC	CASSTAGGSYEQYF
-	TRBV18	-	TRBJ2-2	TGTGCCAGCTCACCAAATTTGTTCGCGAACACCGGGGAGCTGTTTTTT	CASSPNLFANTGELFF
-	TRBV7-7	-	TRBJ2-2	TGTGCCAGCAGCTACAGGGTGAACACCGGGGAGCTGTTTTTT	CASSYRVNTGELFF
-	TRBV15	-	TRBJ2-7	TGTGCCACCAGCAGTGGCGGGGGCTTTTCCTACGAGCAGTACTTC	CATSSGGGFSYEQYF
-	TRBV29-1	-	TRBJ2-1	TGCAGCGTTGAAGGGGGGCGCAGCTCCTACAATGAGCAGTTCTTC	CSVEGGRSSYNEQFF
-	TRBV27	-	TRBJ1-2	TGTGCCAGCAGTGCCCGACAGTCCAACTATGGCTACACCTTC	CASSARQSNYGYTF
-	TRBV5-1	TRBD1	TRBJ1-1	TGCGCCAGCAGCCTCAATACAGGGGCGACTGAAGCTTTCTTT	CASSLNTGATEAFF
-	TRBV6-5	TRBD1	TRBJ1-4	TGTGCCAGCAGAAAGAAGGGGGCCACTAATGAAAAACTGTTTTTT	CASRKKGATNEKLFF
-	TRBV5-1	TRBD1	TRBJ1-2	TGCGCCAGCAGCGGGGGGACAGGACTATCTTCCTTC	CASSGGTGLSSF
-	TRBV5-6	-	TRBJ2-1	TGTGCCAGCAGCTTCGCGGGTGAGCAGTTCTTC	CASSFAGEQFF
-	TRBV3-1/TRBV3-2	-	TRBJ2-7	TGTGCCAGCAGCCAAGTATCGGACAGTTCCTACGAGCAGTACTTC	CASSQVSDSSYEQYF